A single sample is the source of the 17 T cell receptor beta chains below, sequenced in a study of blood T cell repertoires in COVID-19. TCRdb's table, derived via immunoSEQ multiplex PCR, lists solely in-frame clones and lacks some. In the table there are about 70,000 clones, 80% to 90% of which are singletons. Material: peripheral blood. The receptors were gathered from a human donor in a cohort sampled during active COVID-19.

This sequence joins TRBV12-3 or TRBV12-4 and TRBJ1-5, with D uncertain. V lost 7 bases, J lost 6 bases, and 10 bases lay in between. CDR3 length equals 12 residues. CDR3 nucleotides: TGTGCCAGCACCCTAGGAGGTCAGCCCCAGCATTTT. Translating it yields CASTLGGQPQHF.

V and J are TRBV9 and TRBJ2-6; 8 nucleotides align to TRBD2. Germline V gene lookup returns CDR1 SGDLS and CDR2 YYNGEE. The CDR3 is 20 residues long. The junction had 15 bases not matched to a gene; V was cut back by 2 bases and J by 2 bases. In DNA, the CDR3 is TGTGCCAGCAGCGTCCTCCCGGGGGGGCAGGGGTTAGCTGGGGCCAACGTCCTGACTTTC. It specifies CASSVLPGGQGLAGANVLTF.

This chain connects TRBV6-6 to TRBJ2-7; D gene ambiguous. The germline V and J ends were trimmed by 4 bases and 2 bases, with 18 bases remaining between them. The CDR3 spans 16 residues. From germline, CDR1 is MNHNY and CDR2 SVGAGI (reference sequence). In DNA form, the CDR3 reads TGTGCCAGCAGTTCCGGTCAGGCAGCAACGGCCTACGAGCAGTACTTC. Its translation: CASSSGQAATAYEQYF.

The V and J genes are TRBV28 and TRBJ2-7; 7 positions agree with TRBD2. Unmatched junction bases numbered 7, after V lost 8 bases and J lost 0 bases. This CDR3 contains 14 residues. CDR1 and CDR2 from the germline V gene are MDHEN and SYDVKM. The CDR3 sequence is CASSRGSRSYEQYF. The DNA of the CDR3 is TGTGCCAGCTCACGCGGGAGTCGCTCCTACGAGCAGTACTTC.

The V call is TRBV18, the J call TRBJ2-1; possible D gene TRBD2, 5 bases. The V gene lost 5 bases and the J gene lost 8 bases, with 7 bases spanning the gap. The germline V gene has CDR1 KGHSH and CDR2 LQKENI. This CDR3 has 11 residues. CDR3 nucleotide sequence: TGTGCCAGCTCAGAGAGGGATGAGCAGTTCTTC. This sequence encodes CASSERDEQFF.

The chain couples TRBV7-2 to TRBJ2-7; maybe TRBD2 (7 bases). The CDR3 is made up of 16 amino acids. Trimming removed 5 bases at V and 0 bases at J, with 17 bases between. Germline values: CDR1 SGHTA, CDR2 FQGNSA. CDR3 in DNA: TGTGCCAGCAGCCCGGGGGGCGGGAGTTACTCCTACGAGCAGTACTTC. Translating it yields CASSPGGGSYSYEQYF.

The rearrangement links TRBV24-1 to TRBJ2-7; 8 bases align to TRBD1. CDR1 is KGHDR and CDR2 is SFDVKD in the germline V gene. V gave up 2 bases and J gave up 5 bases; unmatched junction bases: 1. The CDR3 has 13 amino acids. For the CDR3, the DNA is TGTGCCACCAGTGATTCGGACAGGGACGAGCAGTACTTC. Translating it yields CATSDSDRDEQYF.

CDR3 residues: CASSQGSTDTQYF. As DNA, the CDR3 is TGTGCCAGCAGCCAGGGTAGCACAGATACGCAGTATTTT. The rearrangement joins TRBV11-3 to TRBJ2-3, with D possibly TRBD1 on 5 matching bases. The V end was cut by 5 bases, the J end by 0 bases, with 6 bases between. This CDR3 spans 13 amino acids. From germline, CDR1 is SGHNT and CDR2 YENEEA. The full variable domain, its missing parts supplied by reference TRBV11-3 and TRBJ2-3, is EAGVVQSPRYKIIEKKQPVAFWCNPISGHNTLYWYLQNLGQGPELLIRYENEEAVDDSQLPKDRFSAERLKGVDSTLKIQPAELGDSAVYLCASSQGSTDTQYFGPGTRLTVL.

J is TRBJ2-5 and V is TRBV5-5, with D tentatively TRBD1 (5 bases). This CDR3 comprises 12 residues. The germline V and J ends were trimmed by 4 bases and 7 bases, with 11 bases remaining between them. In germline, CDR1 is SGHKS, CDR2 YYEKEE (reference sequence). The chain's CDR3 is CASSDTGTTQYF. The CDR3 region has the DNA TGTGCCAGCAGCGATACAGGAACGACCCAGTACTTC.

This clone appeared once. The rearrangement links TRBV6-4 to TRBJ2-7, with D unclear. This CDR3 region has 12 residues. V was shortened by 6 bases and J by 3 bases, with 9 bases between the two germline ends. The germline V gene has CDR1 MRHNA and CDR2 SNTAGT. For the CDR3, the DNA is TGTGCCAGCAGCGAAGCGAGCTACGAGCAGTACTTC. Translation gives CASSEASYEQYF.

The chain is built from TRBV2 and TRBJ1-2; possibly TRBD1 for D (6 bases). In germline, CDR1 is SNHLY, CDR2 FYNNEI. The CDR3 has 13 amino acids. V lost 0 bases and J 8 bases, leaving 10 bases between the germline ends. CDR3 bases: TGTGCCAGCAGTGAAGCGACAGGCCGCGGCTACACCTTC. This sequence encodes CASSEATGRGYTF. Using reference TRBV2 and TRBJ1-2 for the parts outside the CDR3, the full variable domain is EPEVTQTPSHQVTQMGQEVILRCVPISNHLYFYWYRQILGQKVEFLVSFYNNEISEKSEIFDDQFSVERPDGSNFTLKIRSTKLEDSAMYFCASSEATGRGYTFGSGTRLTVV.

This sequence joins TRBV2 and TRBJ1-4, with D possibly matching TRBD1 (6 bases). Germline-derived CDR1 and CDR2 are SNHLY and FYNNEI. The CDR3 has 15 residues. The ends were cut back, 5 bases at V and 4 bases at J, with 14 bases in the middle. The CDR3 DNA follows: TGTGCCAGCAGTTTCTTGGGACAACTTAATGAAAAACTGTTTTTT. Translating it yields CASSFLGQLNEKLFF.

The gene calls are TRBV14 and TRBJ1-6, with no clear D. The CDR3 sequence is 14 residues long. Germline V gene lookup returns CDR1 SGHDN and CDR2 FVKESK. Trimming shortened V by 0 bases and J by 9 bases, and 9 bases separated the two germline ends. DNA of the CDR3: TGTGCCAGCAGCCAAGAGTTGAGGGTTTCACCCCTCCACTTT. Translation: CASSQELRVSPLHF.

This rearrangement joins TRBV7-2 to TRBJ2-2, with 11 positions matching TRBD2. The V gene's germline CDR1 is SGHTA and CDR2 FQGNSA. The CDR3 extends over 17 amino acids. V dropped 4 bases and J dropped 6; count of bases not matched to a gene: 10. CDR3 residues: CASSYTSGSMGAGELFF. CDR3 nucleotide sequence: TGTGCCAGCAGCTATACTAGCGGGAGTATGGGGGCCGGGGAGCTGTTTTTT.

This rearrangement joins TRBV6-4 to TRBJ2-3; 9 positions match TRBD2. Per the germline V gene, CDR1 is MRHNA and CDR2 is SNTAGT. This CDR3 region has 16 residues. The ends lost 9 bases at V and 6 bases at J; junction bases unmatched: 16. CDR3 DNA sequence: TGTGCCAGTAGCAAAGGGCGACTAGCGGAGAGGGATACGCAGTATTTT. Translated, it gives CASSKGRLAERDTQYF.

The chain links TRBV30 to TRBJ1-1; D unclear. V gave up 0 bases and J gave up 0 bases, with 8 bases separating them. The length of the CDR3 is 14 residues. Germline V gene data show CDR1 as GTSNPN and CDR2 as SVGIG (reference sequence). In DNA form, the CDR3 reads TGTGCCTGGAGTGTTGGCAGTTTGAACACTGAAGCTTTCTTT. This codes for CAWSVGSLNTEAFF.

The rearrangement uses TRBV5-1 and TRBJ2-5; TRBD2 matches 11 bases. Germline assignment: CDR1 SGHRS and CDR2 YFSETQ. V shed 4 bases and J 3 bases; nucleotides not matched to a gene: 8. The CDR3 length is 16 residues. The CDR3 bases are TGCGCCAGCAGCCCCTTCGGGACTAGCGGTAAAGAGACCCAGTACTTC. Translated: CASSPFGTSGKETQYF.